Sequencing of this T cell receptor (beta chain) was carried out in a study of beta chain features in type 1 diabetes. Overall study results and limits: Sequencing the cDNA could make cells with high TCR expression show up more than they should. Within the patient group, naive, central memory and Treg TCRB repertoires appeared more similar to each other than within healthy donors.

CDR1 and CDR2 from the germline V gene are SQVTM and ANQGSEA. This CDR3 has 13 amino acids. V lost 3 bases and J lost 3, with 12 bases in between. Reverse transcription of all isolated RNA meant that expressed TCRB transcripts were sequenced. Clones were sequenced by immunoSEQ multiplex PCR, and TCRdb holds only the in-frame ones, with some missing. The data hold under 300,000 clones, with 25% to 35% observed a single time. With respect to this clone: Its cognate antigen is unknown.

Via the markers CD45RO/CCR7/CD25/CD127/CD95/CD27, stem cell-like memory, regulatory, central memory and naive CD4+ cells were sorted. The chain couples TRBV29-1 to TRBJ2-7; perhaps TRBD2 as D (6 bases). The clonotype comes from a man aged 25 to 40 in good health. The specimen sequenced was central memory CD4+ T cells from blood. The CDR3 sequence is CSVDGLGSYEQYF. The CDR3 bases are TGCAGCGTTGACGGTCTCGGGAGCTACGAGCAGTACTTC.